The 10 T cell receptor beta chains listed next were all sequenced from one sample in a study of blood T cell repertoires in COVID-19 (dated by TCRdb to 2020 to 2022). The library was made by the immunoSEQ multiplex PCR assay. Drawn from immuneACCESS, this table holds only the in-frame rearrangements with V and J called that TCRdb kept. Clones are partly lost; checked studies trace under half to an unresolved V gene and leave the rest unexplained. In this sample the table shows approximately 250,000 clones, under 95% of which occur a single time. The ten most abundant clones make up around 2.8% of the sample. Sequenced input: PBMCs or T cells enriched from blood (not recorded which). These receptors were obtained from a man aged 35-49 years who had been exposed to COVID-19.

V and J are TRBV7-9 and TRBJ2-6, with D possibly matching TRBD2 (5 bases). The ends were cut back, 5 bases at V and 2 bases at J, with 13 bases in the middle. From germline, CDR1 is SEHNR and CDR2 FQNEAQ (reference sequence). This CDR3 is 16 amino acids long. The CDR3 region is CASSHNNGAGANVLTF. CDR3 bases: TGTGCCAGCAGCCACAACAACGGGGCTGGGGCCAACGTCCTGACTTTC. The full variable domain, in which reference TRBV7-9 and TRBJ2-6 provide the parts outside the CDR3, is DTGVSQNPRHKITKRGQNVTFRCDPISEHNRLYWYRQTLGQGPEFLTYFQNEAQLEKSRLLSDRFSAERPKGSFSTLEIQRTEQGDSAMYLCASSHNNGAGANVLTFGAGSRLTVL.

The rearrangement joins TRBV27 to TRBJ2-7; D unresolved. The V gene's germline CDR1 is MNHEY and CDR2 SMNVEV (reference sequence). The CDR3 contains 12 residues. Between the trimmed V and J ends, which lost 4 bases and 5 bases, there was a span of 9 bases. Written as DNA, the CDR3 is TGTGCCAGCAGTTCGTCCACGGACGAGCAGTACTTC. Amino acid sequence: CASSSSTDEQYF.

The rearrangement uses TRBV4-3 and TRBJ2-7; the D gene is possibly TRBD1 (6 bases). Trimming pared 4 bases from V and 1 base from J, leaving 14 bases between. Germline assignment: CDR1 LGHNA and CDR2 YSLEER. The CDR3 contains 15 residues. Here the CDR3 DNA reads TGCGCCAGCAGCCTTACATGGACAGAATCCTACGAGCAGTACTTC. The encoded protein is CASSLTWTESYEQYF.

The chain is built from TRBV7-9 and TRBJ2-7, with TRBD1 as a possible D gene (5 bases). The V end lost 5 bases, the J end lost 1 base, and 12 bases lay between the germline ends. The germline V gene has CDR1 SEHNR and CDR2 FQNEAQ (reference sequence). CDR3 length equals 14 residues. The CDR3 nucleotides are TGTGCCAGCAGCCTCCAGGGTCATTCCTACGAGCAGTACTTC. Translation gives CASSLQGHSYEQYF.

The chain has TRBV5-1 and TRBJ2-3, with 9 nucleotides matching TRBD2. The CDR3 covers 16 residues. Germline CDR1 is SGHRS and CDR2 is YFSETQ. V lost 0 bases to trimming and J lost 4 bases; unmatched junction nucleotides: 6. The CDR3 loop reads CASSLVLAGTSDTQYF. Written as DNA, the CDR3 is TGCGCCAGCAGCTTGGTCCTAGCGGGGACCTCAGATACGCAGTATTTT.

This chain connects TRBV30 to TRBJ1-2; 8 nucleotides align to TRBD1. CDR1 and CDR2 (germline): GTSNPN, SVGIG (reference sequence). V lost 1 base to trimming and J lost 13 bases; unmatched junction nucleotides: 8. The CDR3 has 12 amino acids. CDR3 loop: CAWSESDRGPTF. CDR3 in DNA: TGTGCCTGGAGTGAGTCTGACAGGGGCCCCACCTTC.

This chain uses TRBV3-1 (or the pseudogene TRBV3-2) with TRBJ2-7, with TRBD2 matching 11 bases. The CDR3 runs 15 residues. V was pared by 6 bases and J by 0 bases, with 4 bases of the junction left unmatched. Germline-derived CDR1 and CDR2 are LGHDT and YNNKEL (reference sequence). The CDR3, as DNA: TGTGCCAGCAGGAGAGGGACTAGCGGCTCCTACGAGCAGTACTTC. As protein: CASRRGTSGSYEQYF.

The chain joins TRBV11-2 to TRBJ1-2, with D tentatively TRBD1 (5 bases). V lost 0 bases, J lost 4 bases, and 15 bases lay in between. Germline CDR1 SGHAT, CDR2 FQNNGV. This CDR3 has 16 amino acids. The CDR3 sequence is CASSLDLGAGVYGYTF. The CDR3 bases are TGTGCCAGCAGCTTAGACCTTGGGGCAGGAGTCTATGGCTACACCTTC. Based on the CDR3 plus reference TRBV11-2 and TRBJ1-2, the full variable domain is EAGVAQSPRYKIIEKRQSVAFWCNPISGHATLYWYQQILGQGPKLLIQFQNNGVVDDSQLPKDRFSAERLKGVDSTLKIQPAKLEDSAVYLCASSLDLGAGVYGYTFGSGTRLTVV.

This sequence joins TRBV14 and TRBJ2-7, with 9 bases that match TRBD1. The V segment lost 2 bases and the J segment 2 bases; nucleotides outside the gene matches: 10. The CDR3 extends over 17 amino acids. The germline V gene has CDR1 SGHDN and CDR2 FVKESK. The CDR3 spells CASSQPYPGQGPYEQYF. DNA for the CDR3: TGTGCCAGCAGCCAACCTTACCCGGGACAGGGTCCCTACGAGCAGTACTTC.

This clone was recorded only once. This chain connects TRBV30 to TRBJ2-5; tentatively, D is TRBD2 (6 bases). V lost 0 bases and J 7 bases, leaving 18 bases between the germline ends. In germline, CDR1 is GTSNPN, CDR2 SVGIG (reference sequence). The CDR3 extends over 15 amino acids. CDR3 sequence reads: CAWSVRSGDRVTQYF. CDR3 nucleotides: TGTGCCTGGAGTGTACGGTCGGGAGATCGGGTGACCCAGTACTTC.